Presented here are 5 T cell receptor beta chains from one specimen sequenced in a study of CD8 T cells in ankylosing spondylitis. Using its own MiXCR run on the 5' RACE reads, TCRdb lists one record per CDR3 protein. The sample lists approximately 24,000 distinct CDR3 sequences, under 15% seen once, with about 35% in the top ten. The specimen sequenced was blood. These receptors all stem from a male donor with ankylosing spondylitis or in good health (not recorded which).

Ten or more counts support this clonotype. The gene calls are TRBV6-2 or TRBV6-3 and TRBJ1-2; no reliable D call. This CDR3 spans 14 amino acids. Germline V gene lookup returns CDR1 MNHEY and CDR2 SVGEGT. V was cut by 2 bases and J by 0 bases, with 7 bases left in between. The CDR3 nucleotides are TGTGCCAGCAGTTACGGGTTCTCTAACTATGGCTACACCTTC. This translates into CASSYGFSNYGYTF.

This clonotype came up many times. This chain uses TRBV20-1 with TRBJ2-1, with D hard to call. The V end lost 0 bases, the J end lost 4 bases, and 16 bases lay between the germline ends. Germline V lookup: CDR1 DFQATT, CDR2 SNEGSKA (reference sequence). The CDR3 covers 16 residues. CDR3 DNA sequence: TGCAGTGCTAGAGATCGTTCCAAGACGTTTTACAATGAGCAGTTCTTC. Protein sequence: CSARDRSKTFYNEQFF.

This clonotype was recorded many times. This chain's CDR3 is CASSSVLRNYEQYF. The CDR3 DNA sequence: TGTGCCAGCAGCTCCGTACTCAGAAACTACGAGCAGTACTTC. The chain employs TRBV7-2 and TRBJ2-7; D remains unclear. The CDR3 has 14 amino acids. V shed 4 bases and J shed 3 bases, with 13 bases lying between them. Germline CDR1 SGHTA, CDR2 FQGNSA.

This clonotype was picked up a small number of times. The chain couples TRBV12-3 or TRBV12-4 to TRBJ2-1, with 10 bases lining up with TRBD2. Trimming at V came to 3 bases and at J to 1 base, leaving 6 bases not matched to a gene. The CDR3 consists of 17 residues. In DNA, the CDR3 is TGTGCCAGCAGTTTCCAGACTAGCGGGTTTTCCTACAATGAGCAGTTCTTC. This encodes CASSFQTSGFSYNEQFF.

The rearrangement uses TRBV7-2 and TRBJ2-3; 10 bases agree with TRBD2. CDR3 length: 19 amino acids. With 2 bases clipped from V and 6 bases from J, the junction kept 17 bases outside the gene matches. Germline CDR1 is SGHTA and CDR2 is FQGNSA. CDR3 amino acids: CASSLFPPASGRWGDTQYF. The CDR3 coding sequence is TGTGCCAGCAGCTTATTCCCCCCGGCTAGCGGGAGATGGGGGGATACGCAGTATTTT.